This paragraph covers one T cell receptor (beta chain) sequence. Antigen: not known. The data were taken from a study of T cell repertoires in cytomegalovirus infection. Study summary: TCR beta signatures that were public indicated CMV infection and matching HLA type. Overall study findings and caveats: Adding up the frequency of public TCR beta families identified people who carried CMV plus the relevant HLA. HLA-C-restricted CMV clonotypes gave the most frequent clonotype in two of eight donors.

TCRdb recomputed calls from the reads with MiXCR, one row per CDR3 protein. The table includes about 240,000 distinct CDR3 sequences, approximately 13% detected once. V was pared by 8 bases and J by 5 bases, with 8 bases of the junction left unmatched. This CDR3 has 13 amino acids. Germline assignment: CDR1 ENHRY and CDR2 SYGVKD. The TCR sequence derives from a human donor in good health (CMV status not recorded). Some clones in this sample may be carry-over from other donors' samples. The chain is built from TRBV10-3 and TRBJ2-7; 8 bases align to TRBD1. Material: PBMCs. The CDR3 DNA follows: TGTGCCATCCTGGCGGCAGGGGGCCACGAGCAGTACTTC. This gives the protein CAILAAGGHEQYF.